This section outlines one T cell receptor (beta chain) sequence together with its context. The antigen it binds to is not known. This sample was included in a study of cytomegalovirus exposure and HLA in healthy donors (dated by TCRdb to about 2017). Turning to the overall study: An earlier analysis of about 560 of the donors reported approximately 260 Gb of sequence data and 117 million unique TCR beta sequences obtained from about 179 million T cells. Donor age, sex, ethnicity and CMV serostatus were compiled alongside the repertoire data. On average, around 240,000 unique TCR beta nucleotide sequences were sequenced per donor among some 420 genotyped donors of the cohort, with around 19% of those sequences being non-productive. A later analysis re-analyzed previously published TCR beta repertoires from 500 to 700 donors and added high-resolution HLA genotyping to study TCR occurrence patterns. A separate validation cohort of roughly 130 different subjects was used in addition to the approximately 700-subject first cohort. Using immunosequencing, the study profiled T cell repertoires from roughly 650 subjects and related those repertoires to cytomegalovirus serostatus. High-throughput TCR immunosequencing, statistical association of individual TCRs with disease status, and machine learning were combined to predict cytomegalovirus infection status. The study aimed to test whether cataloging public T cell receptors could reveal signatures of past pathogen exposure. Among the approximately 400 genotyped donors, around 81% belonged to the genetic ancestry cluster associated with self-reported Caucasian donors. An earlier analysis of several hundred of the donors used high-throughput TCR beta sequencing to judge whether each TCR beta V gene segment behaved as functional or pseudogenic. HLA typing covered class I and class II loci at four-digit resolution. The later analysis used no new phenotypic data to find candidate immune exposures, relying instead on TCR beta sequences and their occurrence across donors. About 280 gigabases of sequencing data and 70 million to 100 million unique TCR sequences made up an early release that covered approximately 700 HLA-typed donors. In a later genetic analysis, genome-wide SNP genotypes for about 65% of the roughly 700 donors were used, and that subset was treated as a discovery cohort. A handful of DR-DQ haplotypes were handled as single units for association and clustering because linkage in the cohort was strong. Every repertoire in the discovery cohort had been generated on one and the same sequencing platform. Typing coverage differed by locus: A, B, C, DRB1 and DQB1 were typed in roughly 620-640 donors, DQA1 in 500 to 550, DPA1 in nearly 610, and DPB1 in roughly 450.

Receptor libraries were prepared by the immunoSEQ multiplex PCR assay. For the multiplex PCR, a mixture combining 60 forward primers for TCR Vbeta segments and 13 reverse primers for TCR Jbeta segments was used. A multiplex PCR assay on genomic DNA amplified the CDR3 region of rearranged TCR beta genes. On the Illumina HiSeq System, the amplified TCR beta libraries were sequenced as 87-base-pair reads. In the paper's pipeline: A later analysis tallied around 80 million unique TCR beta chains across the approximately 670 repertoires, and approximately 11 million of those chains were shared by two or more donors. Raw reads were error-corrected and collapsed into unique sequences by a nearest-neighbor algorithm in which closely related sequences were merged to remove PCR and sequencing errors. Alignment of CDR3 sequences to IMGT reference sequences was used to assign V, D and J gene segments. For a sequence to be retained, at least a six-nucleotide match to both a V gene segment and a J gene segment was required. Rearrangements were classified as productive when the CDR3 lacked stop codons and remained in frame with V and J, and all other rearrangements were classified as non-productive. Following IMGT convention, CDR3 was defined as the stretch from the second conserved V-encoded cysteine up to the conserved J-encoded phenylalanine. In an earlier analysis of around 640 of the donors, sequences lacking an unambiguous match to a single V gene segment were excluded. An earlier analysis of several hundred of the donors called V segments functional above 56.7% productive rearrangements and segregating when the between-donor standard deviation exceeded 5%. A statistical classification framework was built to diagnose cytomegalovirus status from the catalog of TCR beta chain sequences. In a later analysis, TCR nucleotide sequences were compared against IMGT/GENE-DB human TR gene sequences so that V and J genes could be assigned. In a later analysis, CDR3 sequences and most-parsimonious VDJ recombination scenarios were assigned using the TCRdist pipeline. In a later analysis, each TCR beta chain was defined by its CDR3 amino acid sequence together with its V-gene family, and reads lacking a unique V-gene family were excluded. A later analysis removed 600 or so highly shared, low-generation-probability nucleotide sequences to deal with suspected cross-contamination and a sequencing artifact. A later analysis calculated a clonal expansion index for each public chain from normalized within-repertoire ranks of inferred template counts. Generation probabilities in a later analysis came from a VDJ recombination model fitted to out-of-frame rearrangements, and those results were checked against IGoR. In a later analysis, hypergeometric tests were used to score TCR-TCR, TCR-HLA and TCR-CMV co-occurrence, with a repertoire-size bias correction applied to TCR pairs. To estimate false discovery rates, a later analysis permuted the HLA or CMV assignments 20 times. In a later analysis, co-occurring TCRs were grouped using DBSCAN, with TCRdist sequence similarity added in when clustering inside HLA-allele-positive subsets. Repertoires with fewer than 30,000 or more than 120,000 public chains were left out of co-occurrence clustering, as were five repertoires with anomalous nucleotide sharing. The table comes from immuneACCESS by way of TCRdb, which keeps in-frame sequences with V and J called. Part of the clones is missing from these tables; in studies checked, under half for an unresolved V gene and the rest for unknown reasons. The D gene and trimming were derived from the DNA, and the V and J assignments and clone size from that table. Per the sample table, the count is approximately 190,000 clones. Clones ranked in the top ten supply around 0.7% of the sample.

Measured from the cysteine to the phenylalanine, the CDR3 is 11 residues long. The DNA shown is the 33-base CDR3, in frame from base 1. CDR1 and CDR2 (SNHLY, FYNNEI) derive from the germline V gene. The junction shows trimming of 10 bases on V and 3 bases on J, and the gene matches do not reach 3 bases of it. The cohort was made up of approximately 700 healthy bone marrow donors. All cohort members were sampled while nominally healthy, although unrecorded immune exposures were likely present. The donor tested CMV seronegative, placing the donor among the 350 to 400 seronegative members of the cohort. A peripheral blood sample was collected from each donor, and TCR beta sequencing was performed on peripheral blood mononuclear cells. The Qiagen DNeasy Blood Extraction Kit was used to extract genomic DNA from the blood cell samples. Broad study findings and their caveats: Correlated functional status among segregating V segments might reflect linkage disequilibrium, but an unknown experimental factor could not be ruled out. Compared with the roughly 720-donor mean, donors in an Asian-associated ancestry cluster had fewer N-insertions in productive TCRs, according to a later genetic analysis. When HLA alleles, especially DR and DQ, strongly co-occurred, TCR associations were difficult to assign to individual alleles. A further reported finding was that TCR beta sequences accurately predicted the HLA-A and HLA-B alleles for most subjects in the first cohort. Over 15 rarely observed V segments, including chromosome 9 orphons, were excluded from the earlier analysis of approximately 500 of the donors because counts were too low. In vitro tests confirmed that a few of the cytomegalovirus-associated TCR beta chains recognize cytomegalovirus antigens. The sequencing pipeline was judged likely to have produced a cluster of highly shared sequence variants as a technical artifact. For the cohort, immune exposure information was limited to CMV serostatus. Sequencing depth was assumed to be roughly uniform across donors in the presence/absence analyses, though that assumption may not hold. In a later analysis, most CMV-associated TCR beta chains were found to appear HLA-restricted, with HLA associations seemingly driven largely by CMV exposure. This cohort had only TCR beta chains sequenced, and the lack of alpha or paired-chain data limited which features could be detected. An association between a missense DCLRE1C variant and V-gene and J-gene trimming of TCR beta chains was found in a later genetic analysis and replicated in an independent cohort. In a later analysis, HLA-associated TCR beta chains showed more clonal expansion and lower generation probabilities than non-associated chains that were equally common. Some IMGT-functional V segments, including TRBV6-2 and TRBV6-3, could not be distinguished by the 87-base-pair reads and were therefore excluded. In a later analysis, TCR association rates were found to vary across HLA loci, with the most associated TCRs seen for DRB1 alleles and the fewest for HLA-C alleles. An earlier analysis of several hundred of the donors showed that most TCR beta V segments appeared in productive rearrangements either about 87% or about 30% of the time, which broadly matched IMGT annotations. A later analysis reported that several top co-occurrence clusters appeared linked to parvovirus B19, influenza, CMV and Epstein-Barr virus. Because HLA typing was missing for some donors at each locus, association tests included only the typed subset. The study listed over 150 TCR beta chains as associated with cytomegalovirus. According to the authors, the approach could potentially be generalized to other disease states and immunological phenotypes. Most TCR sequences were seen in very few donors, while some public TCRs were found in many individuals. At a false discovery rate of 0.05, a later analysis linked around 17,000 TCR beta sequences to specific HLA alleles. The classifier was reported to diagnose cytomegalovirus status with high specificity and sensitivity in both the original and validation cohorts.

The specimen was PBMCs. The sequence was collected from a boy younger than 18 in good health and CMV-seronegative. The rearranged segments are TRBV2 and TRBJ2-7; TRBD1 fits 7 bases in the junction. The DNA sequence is TGTGCCACTCGACAGGGCTACGAGCAGTACTTC. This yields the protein CATRQGYEQYF.